This TCR beta chain was captured by sequencing in a study of cytomegalovirus exposure and HLA in healthy donors. General study findings and limits: Both high specificity and high sensitivity reportedly marked the classifier's diagnosis of cytomegalovirus status. Investigators reported more than 150 TCR beta chains as tied to cytomegalovirus. More clonal expansion characterized HLA-associated TCR beta chains than equally common others in a later analysis. Presence/absence analyses supposed approximately even sequencing depth among donors.

With 5 bases clipped from V and 9 bases from J, the junction kept 10 bases outside the gene matches. The CDR3 spans 14 residues. Germline-derived CDR1 and CDR2 are SGHTA and FQGNSA. PCR used 60 Vbeta primers and 13 Jbeta primers. Here immunoSEQ multiplex PCR was the method, and the copy in TCRdb shows in-frame clones only, minus some. This sample yields over 200,000 clones, of which about 89% are seen a single time; approximately 1% belongs to the top ten. The table lists this clone with a count of one. What it recognizes is unknown. The clonotype originates from a woman under 30 in good health and CMV-seronegative. Sequenced: PBMCs. The chain links TRBV7-2 to TRBJ2-1; 7 bases agree with TRBD2. CDR3: CASSHPTSAAEQFF. The CDR3 DNA reads as TGTGCCAGCAGCCACCCCACTAGCGCGGCTGAGCAGTTCTTC.